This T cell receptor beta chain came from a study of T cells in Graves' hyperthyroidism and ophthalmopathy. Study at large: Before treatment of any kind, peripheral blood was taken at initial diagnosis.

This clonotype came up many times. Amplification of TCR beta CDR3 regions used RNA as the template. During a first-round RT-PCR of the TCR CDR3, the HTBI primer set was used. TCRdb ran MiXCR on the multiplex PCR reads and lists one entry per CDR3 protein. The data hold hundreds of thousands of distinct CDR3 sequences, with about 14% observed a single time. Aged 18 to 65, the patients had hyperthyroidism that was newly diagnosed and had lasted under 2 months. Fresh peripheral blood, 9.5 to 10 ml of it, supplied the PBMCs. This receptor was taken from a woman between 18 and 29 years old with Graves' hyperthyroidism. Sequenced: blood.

CDR3: CASSLSGGDYNEQFF. The DNA of the CDR3 is TGCGCCAGCAGCTTATCAGGGGGCGATTACAATGAGCAGTTCTTC. The V and J genes are TRBV5-1 and TRBJ2-1, with TRBD1 identical over 8 bases. V gave up 2 bases and J gave up 4 bases; unmatched junction bases: 5. The CDR3 runs to 15 residues. CDR1 and CDR2 from the germline V gene are SGHRS and YFSETQ.